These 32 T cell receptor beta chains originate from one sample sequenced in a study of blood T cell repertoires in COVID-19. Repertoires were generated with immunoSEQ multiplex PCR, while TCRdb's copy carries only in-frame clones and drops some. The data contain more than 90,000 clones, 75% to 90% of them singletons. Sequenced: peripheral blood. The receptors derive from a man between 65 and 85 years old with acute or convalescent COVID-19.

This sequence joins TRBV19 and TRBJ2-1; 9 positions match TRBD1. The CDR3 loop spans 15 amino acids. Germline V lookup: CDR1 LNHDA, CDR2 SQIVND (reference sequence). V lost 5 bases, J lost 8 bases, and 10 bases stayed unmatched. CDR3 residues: CASSGGQGNDDEQFF. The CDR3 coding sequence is TGTGCCAGTAGTGGAGGACAGGGGAATGACGATGAGCAGTTCTTC.

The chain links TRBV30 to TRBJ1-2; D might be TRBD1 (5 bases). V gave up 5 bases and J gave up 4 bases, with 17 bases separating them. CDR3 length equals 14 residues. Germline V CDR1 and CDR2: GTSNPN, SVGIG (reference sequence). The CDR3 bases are TGTGCCTGGGACAAACTCAGGGCCTCCTATGGCTACACCTTC. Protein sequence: CAWDKLRASYGYTF.

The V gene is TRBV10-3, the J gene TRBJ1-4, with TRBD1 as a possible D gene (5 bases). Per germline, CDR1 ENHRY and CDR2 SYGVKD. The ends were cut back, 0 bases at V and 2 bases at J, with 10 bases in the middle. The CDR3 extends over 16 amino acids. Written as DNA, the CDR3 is TGTGCCATCAGTGAGTCACAGGTGGGGACTAATGAAAAACTGTTTTTT. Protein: CAISESQVGTNEKLFF.

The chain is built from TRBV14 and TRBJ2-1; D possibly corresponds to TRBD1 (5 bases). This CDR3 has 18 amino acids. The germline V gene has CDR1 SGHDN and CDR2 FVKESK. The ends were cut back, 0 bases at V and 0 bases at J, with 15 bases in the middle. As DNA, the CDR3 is TGTGCCAGCAGCCAAGATTTAGTTAGGGGCCGCTCCTACAATGAGCAGTTCTTC. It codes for CASSQDLVRGRSYNEQFF.

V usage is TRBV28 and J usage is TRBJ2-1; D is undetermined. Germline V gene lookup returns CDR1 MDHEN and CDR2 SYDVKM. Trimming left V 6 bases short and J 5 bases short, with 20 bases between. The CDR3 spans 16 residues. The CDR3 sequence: CASSAVVLRLNNEQFF. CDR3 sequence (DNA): TGTGCCAGCAGCGCCGTGGTTTTGCGACTTAACAATGAGCAGTTCTTC.

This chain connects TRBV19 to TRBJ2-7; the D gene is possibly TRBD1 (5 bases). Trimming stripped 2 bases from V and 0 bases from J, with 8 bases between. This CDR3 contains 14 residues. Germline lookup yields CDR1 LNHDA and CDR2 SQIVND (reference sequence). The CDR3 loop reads CASSINRNSYEQYF. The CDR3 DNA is TGTGCCAGTAGTATAAACAGGAACTCCTACGAGCAGTACTTC.

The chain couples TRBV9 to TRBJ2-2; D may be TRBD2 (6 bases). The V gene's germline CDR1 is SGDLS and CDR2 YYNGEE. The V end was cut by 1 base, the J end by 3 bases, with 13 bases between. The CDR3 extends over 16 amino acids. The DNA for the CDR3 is TGTGCCAGCAGCGTATTTGGGGGGACGGACACCGGGGAGCTGTTTTTT. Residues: CASSVFGGTDTGELFF.

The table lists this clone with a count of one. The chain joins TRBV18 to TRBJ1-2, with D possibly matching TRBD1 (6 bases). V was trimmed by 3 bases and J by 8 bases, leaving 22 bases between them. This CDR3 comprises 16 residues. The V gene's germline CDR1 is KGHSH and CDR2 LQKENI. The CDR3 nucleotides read TGTGCCAGCTCACCGGACAGTTCAACGACGTCTAGCGGCTACACCTTC. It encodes CASSPDSSTTSSGYTF.

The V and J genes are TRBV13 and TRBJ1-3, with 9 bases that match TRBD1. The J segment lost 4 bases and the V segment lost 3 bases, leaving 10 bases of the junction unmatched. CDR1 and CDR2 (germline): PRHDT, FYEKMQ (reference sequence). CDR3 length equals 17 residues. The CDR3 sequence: CASSLGDREPAGNTIYF. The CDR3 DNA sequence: TGTGCCAGCAGCTTGGGGGACAGGGAGCCTGCGGGAAACACCATATATTTT.

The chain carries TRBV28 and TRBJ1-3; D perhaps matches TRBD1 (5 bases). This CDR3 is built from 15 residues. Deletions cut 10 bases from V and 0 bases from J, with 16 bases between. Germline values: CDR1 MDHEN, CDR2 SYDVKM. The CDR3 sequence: CATRGGADSGNTIYF. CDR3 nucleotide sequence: TGTGCCACCCGAGGCGGGGCCGACTCTGGAAACACCATATATTTT.

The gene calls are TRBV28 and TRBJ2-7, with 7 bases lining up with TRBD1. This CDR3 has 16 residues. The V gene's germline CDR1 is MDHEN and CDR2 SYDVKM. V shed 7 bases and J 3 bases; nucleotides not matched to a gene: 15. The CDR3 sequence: CASTPGTQGRYYEQYF. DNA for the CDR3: TGTGCCAGCACACCCGGTACACAGGGGCGCTACTACGAGCAGTACTTC.

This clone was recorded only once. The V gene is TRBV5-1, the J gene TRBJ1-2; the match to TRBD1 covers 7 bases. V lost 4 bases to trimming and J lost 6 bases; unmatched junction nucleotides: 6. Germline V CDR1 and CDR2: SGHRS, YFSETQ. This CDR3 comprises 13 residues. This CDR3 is CASSIGTVNGYTF. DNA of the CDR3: TGCGCCAGCAGCATCGGGACAGTGAATGGCTACACCTTC.

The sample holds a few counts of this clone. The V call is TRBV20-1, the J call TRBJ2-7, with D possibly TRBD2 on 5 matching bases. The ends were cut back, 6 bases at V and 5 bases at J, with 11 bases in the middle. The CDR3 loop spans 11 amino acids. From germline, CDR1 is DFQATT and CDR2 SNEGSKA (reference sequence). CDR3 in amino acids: CSASGMNEQYF. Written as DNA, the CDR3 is TGCAGTGCCTCGGGGATGAACGAGCAGTACTTC.

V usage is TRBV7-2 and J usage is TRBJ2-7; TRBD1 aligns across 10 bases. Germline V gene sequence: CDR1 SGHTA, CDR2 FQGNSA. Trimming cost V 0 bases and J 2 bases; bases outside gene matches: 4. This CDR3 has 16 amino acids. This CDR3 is CASSLAPGQGPYEQYF. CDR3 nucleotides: TGTGCCAGCAGCTTAGCTCCGGGACAGGGGCCCTACGAGCAGTACTTC.

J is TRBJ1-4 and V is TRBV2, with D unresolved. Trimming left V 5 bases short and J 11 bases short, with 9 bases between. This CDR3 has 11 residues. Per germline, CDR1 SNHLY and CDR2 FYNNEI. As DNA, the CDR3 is TGTGCCAGCAGTCATCGAGAGAAACTGTTTTTT. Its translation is CASSHREKLFF.

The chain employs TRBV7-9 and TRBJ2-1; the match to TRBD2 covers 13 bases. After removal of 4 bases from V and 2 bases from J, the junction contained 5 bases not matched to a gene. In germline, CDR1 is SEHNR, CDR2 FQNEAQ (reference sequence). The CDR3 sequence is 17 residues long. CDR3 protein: CASSSRTSGRTYNEQFF. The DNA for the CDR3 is TGTGCCAGCAGCTCTCGGACTAGCGGGAGAACCTACAATGAGCAGTTCTTC.

CDR3 coding DNA: TGTGCCAGCAGTTATTCCAGGGGGAACTATGGCTACACCTTC. It is translated as CASSYSRGNYGYTF. The chain is built from TRBV6-6 and TRBJ1-2; TRBD1 aligns across 7 bases. CDR1 and CDR2 from the germline V gene are MNHNY and SVGAGI (reference sequence). V lost 3 bases and J lost 2; bases outside the gene matches: 3. The CDR3 is made up of 14 amino acids.

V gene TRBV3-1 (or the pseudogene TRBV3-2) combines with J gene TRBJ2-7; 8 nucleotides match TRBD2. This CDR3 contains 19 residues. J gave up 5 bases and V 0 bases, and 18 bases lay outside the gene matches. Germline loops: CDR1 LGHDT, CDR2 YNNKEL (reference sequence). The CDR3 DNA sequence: TGTGCCAGCAGCCAAGATTGGGGTCGGGGGGGGCGGAGGTCAGACGAGCAGTACTTC. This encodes CASSQDWGRGGRRSDEQYF.

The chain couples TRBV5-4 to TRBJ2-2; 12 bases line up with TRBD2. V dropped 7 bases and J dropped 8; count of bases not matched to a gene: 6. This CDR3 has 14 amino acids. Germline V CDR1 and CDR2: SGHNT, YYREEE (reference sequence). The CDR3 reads CASAGTSGLGELFF. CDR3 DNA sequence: TGTGCCAGCGCCGGGACTAGCGGGTTGGGGGAGCTGTTTTTT.

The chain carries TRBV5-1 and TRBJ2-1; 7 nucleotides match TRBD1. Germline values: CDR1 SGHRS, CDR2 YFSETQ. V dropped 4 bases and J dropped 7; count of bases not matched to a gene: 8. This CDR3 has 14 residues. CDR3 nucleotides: TGCGCCAGCAGCAAAGACAGGGCCCTGAATGAGCAGTTCTTC. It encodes CASSKDRALNEQFF.

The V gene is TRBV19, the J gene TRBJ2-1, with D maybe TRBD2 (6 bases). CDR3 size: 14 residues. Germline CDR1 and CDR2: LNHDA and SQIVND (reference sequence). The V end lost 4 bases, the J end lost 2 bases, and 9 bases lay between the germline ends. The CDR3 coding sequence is TGTGCCAGTAGTAGGGGGGACCCCTACAATGAGCAGTTCTTC. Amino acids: CASSRGDPYNEQFF.

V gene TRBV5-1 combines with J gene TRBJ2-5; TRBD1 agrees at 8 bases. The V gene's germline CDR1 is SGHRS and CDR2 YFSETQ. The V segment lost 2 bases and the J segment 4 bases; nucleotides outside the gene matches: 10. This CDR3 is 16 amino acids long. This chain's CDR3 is CASSFPTGVEGETQYF. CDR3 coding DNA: TGCGCCAGCAGCTTCCCGACAGGGGTTGAGGGAGAGACCCAGTACTTC.

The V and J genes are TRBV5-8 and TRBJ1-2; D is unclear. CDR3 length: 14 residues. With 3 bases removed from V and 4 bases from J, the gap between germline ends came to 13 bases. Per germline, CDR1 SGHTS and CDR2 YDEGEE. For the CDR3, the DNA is TGTGCCAGCAGCTCCGGCAGGAACTCCTATGGCTACACCTTC. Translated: CASSSGRNSYGYTF.

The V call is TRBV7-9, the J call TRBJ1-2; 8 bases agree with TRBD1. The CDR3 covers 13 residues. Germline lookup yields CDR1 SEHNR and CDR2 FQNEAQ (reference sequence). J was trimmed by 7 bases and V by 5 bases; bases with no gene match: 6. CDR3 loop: CASSPRQGSGYTF. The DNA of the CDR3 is TGTGCCAGCAGCCCTCGACAGGGGTCTGGCTACACCTTC. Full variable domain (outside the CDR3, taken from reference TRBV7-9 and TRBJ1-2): DTGVSQNPRHKITKRGQNVTFRCDPISEHNRLYWYRQTLGQGPEFLTYFQNEAQLEKSRLLSDRFSAERPKGSFSTLEIQRTEQGDSAMYLCASSPRQGSGYTFGSGTRLTVV.

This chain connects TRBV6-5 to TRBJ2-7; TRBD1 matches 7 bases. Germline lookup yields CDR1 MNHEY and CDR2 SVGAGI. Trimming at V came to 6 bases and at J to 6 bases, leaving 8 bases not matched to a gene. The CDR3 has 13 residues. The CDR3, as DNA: TGTGCCAGCAGCCCGACAGGGCCCGGCGAGCAGTACTTC. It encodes CASSPTGPGEQYF.

This chain's CDR3 is CAWTTGWGIQPQHF. CDR3 nucleotide sequence: TGTGCCTGGACGACAGGGTGGGGAATTCAGCCCCAGCATTTT. The chain employs TRBV30 and TRBJ1-5, with 7 nucleotides matching TRBD1. Germline values: CDR1 GTSNPN, CDR2 SVGIG (reference sequence). V was pared by 4 bases and J by 6 bases, with 9 bases of the junction left unmatched. This CDR3 spans 14 amino acids.

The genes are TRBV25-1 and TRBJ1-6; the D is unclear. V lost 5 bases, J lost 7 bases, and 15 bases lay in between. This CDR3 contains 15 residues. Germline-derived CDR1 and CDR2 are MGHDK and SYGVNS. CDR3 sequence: CASSRSEGRNSPLHF. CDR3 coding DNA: TGTGCCAGCAGTAGGTCGGAGGGTAGAAATTCACCCCTCCACTTT.

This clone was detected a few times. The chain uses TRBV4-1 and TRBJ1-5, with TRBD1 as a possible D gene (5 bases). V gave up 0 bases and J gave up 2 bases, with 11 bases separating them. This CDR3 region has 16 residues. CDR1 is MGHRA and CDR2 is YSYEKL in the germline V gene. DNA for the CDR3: TGCGCCAGCAGCCAAGAAGGAGGGGCAGGCAATCAGCCCCAGCATTTT. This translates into CASSQEGGAGNQPQHF.

Here the CDR3 DNA reads TGTGCCAGCAGCGCGAGAGAGACCCAGTACTTC. This encodes CASSARETQYF. The rearrangement joins TRBV5-4 to TRBJ2-5; D unclear. V lost 4 bases and J lost 4, with 5 bases in between. CDR1 SGHNT and CDR2 YYREEE come from the germline V gene (reference sequence). The CDR3 extends over 11 amino acids.

CDR3 residues: CASSVRLATSTDTQYF. The CDR3 nucleotides read TGTGCCAGCAGCGTACGGCTAGCGACAAGCACAGATACGCAGTATTTT. The V gene is TRBV9, the J gene TRBJ2-3; D might be TRBD2 (6 bases). Trimming removed 1 base from V and 0 bases from J, with 12 bases in between. The CDR3 is 16 amino acids. Germline V gene sequence: CDR1 SGDLS, CDR2 YYNGEE.

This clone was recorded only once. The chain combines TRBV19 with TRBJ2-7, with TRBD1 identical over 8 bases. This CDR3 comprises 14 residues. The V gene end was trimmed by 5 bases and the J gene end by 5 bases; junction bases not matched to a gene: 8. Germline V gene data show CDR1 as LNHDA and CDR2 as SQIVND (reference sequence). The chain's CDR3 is CASSSRDRYHEQYF. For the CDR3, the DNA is TGTGCCAGTAGTTCGCGGGACAGGTACCACGAGCAGTACTTC.

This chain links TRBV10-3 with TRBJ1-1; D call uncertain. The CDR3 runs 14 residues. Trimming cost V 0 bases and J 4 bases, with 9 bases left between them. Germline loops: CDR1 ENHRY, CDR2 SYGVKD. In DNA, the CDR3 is TGTGCCATCAGTGAGTCGGGCACAGCCACTGAAGCTTTCTTT. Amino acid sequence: CAISESGTATEAFF.